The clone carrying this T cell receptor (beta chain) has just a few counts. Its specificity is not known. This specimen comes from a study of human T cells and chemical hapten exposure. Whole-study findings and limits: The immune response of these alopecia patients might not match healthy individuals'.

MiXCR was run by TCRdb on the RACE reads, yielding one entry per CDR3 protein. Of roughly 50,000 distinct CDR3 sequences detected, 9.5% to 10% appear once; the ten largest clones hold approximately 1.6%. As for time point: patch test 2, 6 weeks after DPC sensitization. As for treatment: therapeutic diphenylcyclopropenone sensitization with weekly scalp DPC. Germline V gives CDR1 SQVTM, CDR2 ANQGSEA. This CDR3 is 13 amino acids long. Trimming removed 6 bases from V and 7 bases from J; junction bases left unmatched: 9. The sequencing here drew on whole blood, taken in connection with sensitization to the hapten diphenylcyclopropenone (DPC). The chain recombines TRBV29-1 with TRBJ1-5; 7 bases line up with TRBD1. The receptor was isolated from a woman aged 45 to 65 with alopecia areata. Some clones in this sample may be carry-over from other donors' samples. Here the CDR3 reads CSVGETGRQPQHF. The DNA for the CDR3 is TGCAGCGTCGGGGAGACAGGGCGGCAGCCCCAGCATTTT.